This TCR beta chain was recorded in a study of blood T cell repertoires in COVID-19. The wider study: COVID-19 samples, acute and convalescent, were from the United States, Italy and Spain. T cells, B-cell-depleted T cells, or PBMCs provided the cDNA or gDNA that served as material.

This CDR3 contains 15 residues. V dropped 5 bases and J dropped 4 bases, with 12 bases sitting between them. The germline gives CDR1 SSHAT, CDR2 FNYEAQ (reference sequence). Original analysis: Amplified reference gene primers provided the basis for estimating nucleated cell counts. The data were produced by immunoSEQ multiplex PCR, yet TCRdb's version contains in-frame clones alone and is incomplete. The V and J calls and clone size are taken from that table; D and trimming were inferred from the DNA. The sample yields around 130,000 clones, roughly four fifths seen once. Source material: peripheral blood. This sequence was found in a human donor in a cohort sampled during active COVID-19. The rearrangement uses TRBV7-7 and TRBJ2-6, with D possibly TRBD2 on 6 matching bases. The CDR3 bases are TGTGCCAGCAGCCCCGGGGGTCCCGGGGCCAACGTCCTGACTTTC. Translating gives CASSPGGPGANVLTF.